This T cell receptor (beta chain) was obtained from a study of T cell repertoires in cytomegalovirus infection. Findings and limits, study-wide: Identification of carriers of CMV plus the relevant HLA was achieved through cumulative public TCR beta family frequency. The ex vivo response showed dominance by HLA-C-restricted CMV-specific TCR beta clonotypes.

This clonotype was seen only a few times. No antigen is known for it. TCRdb re-derived calls from the reads in MiXCR, one entry per CDR3 protein. The sample lists a few hundred thousand distinct CDR3 sequences; roughly an eighth were seen once. With 3 bases removed from V and 7 bases from J, the gap between germline ends came to 19 bases. The CDR3 totals 14 residues. Per germline, CDR1 DFQATT and CDR2 SNEGSKA (reference sequence). The rearrangement joins TRBV20-1 to TRBJ2-7, with D possibly TRBD1 on 6 matching bases. This receptor was taken from a human donor in good health (CMV status not recorded). Some clones in this sample may be carry-over from other donors' samples. Sequencing input: PBMCs. Written as DNA, the CDR3 is TGCAGTGCTAGTCCAATAGGGGGAGTGGAGGAGCAGTACTTC. This gives the protein CSASPIGGVEEQYF.